A selection of T cell receptor beta chains follows, all from one sample in a study of T cell responses to AZD1222 COVID-19 vaccine. Sequenced by immunoSEQ multiplex PCR; TCRdb stores in-frame clones only, minus some. Found here are roughly 160,000 clones, 80% to 90% of them singletons; the top ten hold roughly 6.9%. Sequencing was performed on peripheral blood, taken on day 0 of AZD1222 vaccination. Receptor source: an adult in good health. Each CDR3 is given with its conserved first and last residue. A D gene is named only where the DNA matches it firmly. The size entry is marked missing in some rows and otherwise reads once, few, many or a size class.

size	V	length	J	D	DNA	CDR3
.	TRBV19	14	TRBJ1-2	.	TGTGCCAGTAGTATAGTCGGGGAGAACTATGGCTACACCTTC	CASSIVGENYGYTF
once	TRBV5-6	14	TRBJ1-2	TRBD1	TGTGCCAGCAGCACGGGACAGTCTAACTATGGCTACACCTTC	CASSTGQSNYGYTF
.	TRBV18	13	TRBJ2-7	.	TGTGCCAGCTCACCACCCCGAGCCTACGAGCAGTACTTC	CASSPPRAYEQYF
.	TRBV6-2/TRBV6-3	15	TRBJ2-1	.	TGTGCCAGCAGTCCCGGGGGAGGGGGCATCAATGAGCAGTTCTTC	CASSPGGGGINEQFF
.	TRBV7-3	16	TRBJ2-5	TRBD1	TGTGCCAGCAGCTCCACCGGACAGGGGGTTGGAGAGACCCAGTACTTC	CASSSTGQGVGETQYF
.	TRBV9	13	TRBJ2-5	.	TGTGCCAGCAGCCTAACCTTCCGGGAGACCCAGTACTTC	CASSLTFRETQYF
few	TRBV4-2	17	TRBJ2-2	.	TGTGCCAGCAGCCAAGTAAGTCAGGAGATAAACACCGGGGAGCTGTTTTTT	CASSQVSQEINTGELFF
.	TRBV4-3	15	TRBJ2-1	TRBD1	TGCGCCAGCAGCCGAGACCGGGACAGGGACAATGAGCAGTTCTTC	CASSRDRDRDNEQFF
.	TRBV5-6	15	TRBJ2-7	.	TGTGCCAGCAGCTTGGCTATAGCGGTACCCTACGAGCAGTACTTC	CASSLAIAVPYEQYF
.	TRBV28	14	TRBJ2-4	.	TGTGCCAGCAGCCCTGTTGGCCGTGGATACATTCAGTACTTC	CASSPVGRGYIQYF
.	TRBV27	13	TRBJ1-4	.	TGTGCCAGCAGTCGGGCGAGGGTGGAAAAACTGTTTTTT	CASSRARVEKLFF
.	TRBV2	18	TRBJ2-7	.	TGTGCCAGCAGTGAATGGGCGGTGGGGTGGTCGAGCTCCTACGAGCAGTACTTC	CASSEWAVGWSSSYEQYF
once	TRBV3-1/TRBV3-2	12	TRBJ1-2	.	TGTGCCAGCAGCCTACAGAGTTATGGCTACACCTTC	CASSLQSYGYTF
.	TRBV19	12	TRBJ2-3	.	TGTGCCAGTAGGGGGGGGCCAGATACGCAGTATTTT	CASRGGPDTQYF
once	TRBV7-2	15	TRBJ2-5	.	TGTGCCAGCAGTGGAGGAGGAAAGGGGGTGGAGACCCAGTACTTC	CASSGGGKGVETQYF
.	TRBV30	15	TRBJ2-7	.	TGTGCCTGGAGTGTATCCAGAACAGTGGAATACGAGCAGTACTTC	CAWSVSRTVEYEQYF
.	TRBV29-1	11	TRBJ1-4	.	TGCAGCATCAGGACTAATGAAAAACTGTTTTTT	CSIRTNEKLFF
.	TRBV2	16	TRBJ2-3	TRBD1	TGTGCCAGCAGTGAATGGTCAGGGGGTAGGTCAGATACGCAGTATTTT	CASSEWSGGRSDTQYF
.	TRBV28	13	TRBJ2-7	.	TGTGCCAGCAGTCTTGTGGGGTCCTACGAGCAGTACTTC	CASSLVGSYEQYF
.	TRBV9	17	TRBJ2-5	TRBD1	TGTGCCAGCAGCACTCTTTCCCGGACAGGCTCCCAAGAGACCCAGTACTTC	CASSTLSRTGSQETQYF
.	TRBV6-4	15	TRBJ2-2	.	TGTGCCAGCAGTGAAGGGCAGGGGGGCGCCGGGGAGCTGTTTTTT	CASSEGQGGAGELFF
.	TRBV6-5	14	TRBJ1-3	TRBD1	TGTGCCGGCAAAACAGGGGTAGCTGGAAACACCATATATTTT	CAGKTGVAGNTIYF
.	TRBV19	11	TRBJ1-1	.	TGTGCCAGTATTATGGGAGTTGAGGCTTTCTTT	CASIMGVEAFF
.	TRBV6-5	15	TRBJ1-5	.	TGTGCCAGCAGTTACTCAAGGGATTCCAATCAGCCCCAGCATTTT	CASSYSRDSNQPQHF
.	TRBV2	13	TRBJ2-5	.	TGTGCCAGCAGTGCTTACCAGCGAGAGACCCAGTACTTC	CASSAYQRETQYF
.	TRBV5-1	15	TRBJ2-5	.	TGCGCCAGCAGCCGCGACAGAGGAGGACAAGAGACCCAGTACTTC	CASSRDRGGQETQYF
.	TRBV20-1	14	TRBJ2-5	TRBD2	TGCAGTGCTAGTCCAGCGGGGGAGCTCGAGACCCAGTACTTC	CSASPAGELETQYF
.	TRBV14	12	TRBJ2-1	.	TGTGCCAGCAGCCGATTAGTAGGTGAGCAGTTCTTC	CASSRLVGEQFF
.	TRBV7-2	15	TRBJ2-1	TRBD1	TGTGCCAGCAGGGCCCCGCAGGGGGCTGGCAATGAGCAGTTCTTC	CASRAPQGAGNEQFF
.	TRBV27	14	TRBJ1-1	.	TGTGCCAGCAGTGTATCCTTACTCGTCACTGAAGCTTTCTTT	CASSVSLLVTEAFF
few	TRBV6-2/TRBV6-3	15	TRBJ2-1	.	TGTGCCAGCAGTTACTCGACGACATGGTGGAATGAGCAGTTCTTC	CASSYSTTWWNEQFF
.	TRBV19	13	TRBJ2-3	.	TGTGCCAGTAGTATTATGGGTTCCGATACGCAGTATTTT	CASSIMGSDTQYF
.	TRBV2	17	TRBJ2-6	.	TGTGCCAGCAGGGAAAGCGGTTGGGGGCGCGGGGCCAACGTCCTGACTTTC	CASRESGWGRGANVLTF
.	TRBV6-5	12	TRBJ1-2	.	TGTGCCAGCAGTTACTCGGGGATCGGCTACACCTTC	CASSYSGIGYTF
.	TRBV29-1	12	TRBJ1-2	.	TGCAGCGTTGCACGCGGCGGGTATGGCTACACCTTC	CSVARGGYGYTF
.	TRBV2	15	TRBJ1-5	TRBD1	TGTGCCAGCACTGGGGACAGGGGGCCCAATCAGCCCCAGCATTTT	CASTGDRGPNQPQHF
.	TRBV9	17	TRBJ1-6	.	TGTGCCAGTTCTAAATCTCACAAAAGCAGGCCTAATTCACCCCTCCACTTT	CASSKSHKSRPNSPLHF